The 8 T cell receptor beta chains below all came from one sample that was sequenced in a study of blood T cell repertoires in COVID-19. Here immunoSEQ multiplex PCR was the method, and the copy in TCRdb shows in-frame clones only, minus some. Of 200,000 or so clones listed, 80% were seen once; the top ten hold 6.5% to 9%. The sample consisted of PBMCs or T cells enriched from blood (not recorded which). These receptors all stem from a woman aged 40 to 55 with acute COVID-19.

V gene TRBV13 combines with J gene TRBJ1-1; D might be TRBD1 (5 bases). V was cut by 4 bases and J by 4 bases, with 13 bases left in between. CDR3 length: 14 amino acids. Germline V CDR1 and CDR2: PRHDT, FYEKMQ (reference sequence). CDR3 loop: CASSSTPGGTEAFF. For the CDR3, the DNA is TGTGCCAGCAGCTCGACTCCGGGGGGCACTGAAGCTTTCTTT.

The CDR3 coding sequence is TGCGCCAGCAGGAGGTTTGGACAGGGGCGGCTAAGGGGCTACACCTTC. Protein product: CASRRFGQGRLRGYTF. V is TRBV5-1 and J is TRBJ1-2, with 9 bases that match TRBD1. The CDR3 extends over 16 amino acids. Germline CDR1 is SGHRS and CDR2 is YFSETQ. J gave up 8 bases and V 5 bases, and 16 bases lay outside the gene matches.

There are a few counts of this clone. The chain couples TRBV11-2 to TRBJ1-2; 7 nucleotides agree with TRBD1. Trimming at V came to 1 base and at J to 3 bases, leaving 11 bases not matched to a gene. CDR3 size: 17 residues. Looked up from germline, CDR1 is SGHAT and CDR2 is FQNNGV. The CDR3 protein is CASSLVVGRGRDYGYTF. CDR3 DNA sequence: TGTGCCAGCAGCTTAGTCGTGGGAAGGGGGCGCGACTATGGCTACACCTTC.

This clone was detected only once. The chain combines TRBV6-2 or TRBV6-3 with TRBJ2-1; 10 nucleotides line up with TRBD1. With V trimmed by 5 bases and J by 4 bases, 8 bases remained unmatched. Germline V CDR1 and CDR2: MNHEY, SVGEGT. This CDR3 contains 16 residues. CDR3 sequence reads: CASSGVGTGVYNEQFF. For the CDR3, the DNA is TGTGCCAGCAGTGGGGTCGGGACAGGGGTTTACAATGAGCAGTTCTTC.

There are a few counts of this clone. The sample carries other DNA sequences with the same CDR3. The chain links TRBV28 to TRBJ1-5; possible D gene TRBD1, 6 bases. The CDR3 has 15 residues. Germline V gives CDR1 MDHEN, CDR2 SYDVKM. V was pared by 3 bases and J by 0 bases, with 9 bases between. The CDR3 DNA reads TGTGCCAGCAGTTTGTGGACAGATAGCAATCAGCCCCAGCATTTT. It is translated as CASSLWTDSNQPQHF.

The CDR3 sequence is CATSRGDSLFGNQPQHF. In DNA, the CDR3 is TGTGCCACCAGCAGAGGCGATTCGTTGTTTGGCAATCAGCCCCAGCATTTT. The chain links TRBV15 to TRBJ1-5; D remains unclear. This CDR3 is built from 17 residues. CDR1 LNHNV and CDR2 YYDKDF come from the germline V gene (reference sequence). Between the trimmed V and J ends, which lost 1 base and 2 bases, there was a span of 15 bases. The complete variable domain, with remaining parts taken from reference TRBV15 and TRBJ1-5, reads DAMVIQNPRYQVTQFGKPVTLSCSQTLNHNVMYWYQQKSSQAPKLLFHYYDKDFNNEADTPDNFQSRRPNTSFCFLDIRSPGLGDTAMYLCATSRGDSLFGNQPQHFGDGTRLSIL.

The rearrangement uses TRBV29-1 and TRBJ2-7; possibly TRBD2 for D (7 bases). This CDR3 is 15 amino acids long. With 1 base removed from V and 3 bases from J, the gap between germline ends came to 16 bases. Germline assignment: CDR1 SQVTM and CDR2 ANQGSEA. CDR3 DNA: TGCAGCGTTGAAGTTAGTTGGGGGGGCCGCTACGAGCAGTACTTC. Encoded protein: CSVEVSWGGRYEQYF.

The chain has TRBV27 and TRBJ2-7; 7 positions agree with TRBD1. Per germline, CDR1 MNHEY and CDR2 SMNVEV (reference sequence). The trim removed 4 bases at V and 5 bases at J, leaving 14 bases unmatched. The CDR3 contains 16 residues. The CDR3 loop is CASSSPQQGRSNEQYF. DNA for the CDR3: TGTGCCAGCAGTTCACCTCAACAGGGGCGATCCAACGAGCAGTACTTC.